This T cell receptor (beta chain) was observed in a study of T cells in Graves' hyperthyroidism and ophthalmopathy. Study in general: Peripheral blood was taken when the disease was first diagnosed, before any treatment began.

This clonotype was picked up a small number of times. Its antigen is not known. The V gene's germline CDR1 is SGHVS and CDR2 FQNEAQ. The CDR3 totals 12 residues. V lost 5 bases and J 9 bases, leaving 11 bases between the germline ends. The CDR3 regions of TCR beta were amplified from RNA transcripts. TCR CDR3 regions were first amplified by RT-PCR with HTBI primers. One entry per CDR3 protein, called by TCRdb with MiXCR from the multiplex PCR reads. The sample contains about 200,000 distinct CDR3 sequences, about 15% of which appear only once. Study-wide findings and caveats: It was a median 6.5 months before onset that the model predicted ophthalmopathy. Ophthalmopathy and stable hyperthyroidism were separated by a 13 V-J model.

Investigators excluded patients with uncontrolled infection, other autoimmune disease, pregnancy or lactation. Input material: blood. The chain links TRBV7-8 to TRBJ1-5; D ambiguous. This sequence originates from a woman aged 45-65 years with Graves' hyperthyroidism. CDR3 amino acids: CASSPAGRPQHF. CDR3 coding DNA: TGTGCCAGCAGCCCGGCCGGGCGGCCCCAGCATTTT.